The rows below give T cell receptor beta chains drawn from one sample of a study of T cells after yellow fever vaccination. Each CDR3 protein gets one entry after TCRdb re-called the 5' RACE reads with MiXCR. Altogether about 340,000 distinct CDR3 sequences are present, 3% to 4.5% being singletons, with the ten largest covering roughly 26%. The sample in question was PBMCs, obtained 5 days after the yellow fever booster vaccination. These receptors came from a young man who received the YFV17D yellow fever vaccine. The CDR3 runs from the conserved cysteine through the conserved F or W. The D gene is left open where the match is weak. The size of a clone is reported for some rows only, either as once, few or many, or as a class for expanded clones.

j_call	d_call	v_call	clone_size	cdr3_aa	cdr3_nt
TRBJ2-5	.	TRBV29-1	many	CSVGQETQYF	TGCAGCGTTGGCCAAGAGACCCAGTACTTC
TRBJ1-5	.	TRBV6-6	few	CASSYGAESNQPQHF	TGTGCCAGCAGTTACGGCGCGGAGAGCAATCAGCCCCAGCATTTT
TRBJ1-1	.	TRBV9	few	CASSPGTVTEAFF	TGTGCCAGCAGCCCCGGGACGGTCACTGAAGCTTTCTTT
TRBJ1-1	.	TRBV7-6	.	CASSPRGLEAFF	TGTGCCAGCAGCCCTCGGGGACTTGAAGCTTTCTTT
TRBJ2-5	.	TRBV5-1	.	CASSLVGIQETQYF	TGCGCCAGCAGCTTGGTAGGGATACAAGAGACCCAGTACTTC
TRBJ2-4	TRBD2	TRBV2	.	CASSVGSGGAKNIQYF	TGTGCCAGCAGTGTCGGTAGCGGGGGGGCCAAAAACATTCAGTACTTC
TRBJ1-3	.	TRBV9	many	CASSVGGSSGNTIYF	TGTGCCAGCAGCGTAGGCGGGAGCTCTGGAAACACCATATATTTT
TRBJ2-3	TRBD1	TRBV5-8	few	CASSAVPGQGADADTQYF	TGTGCCAGCAGCGCGGTCCCGGGACAGGGGGCGGACGCAGATACGCAGTATTTT
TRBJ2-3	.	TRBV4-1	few	CASSQERGTDTQYF	TGCGCCAGCAGCCAAGAGCGGGGCACAGATACGCAGTATTTT
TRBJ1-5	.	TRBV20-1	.	CSARGYQRQPQHF	TGCAGTGCTAGAGGCTATCAGCGGCAGCCCCAGCATTTT
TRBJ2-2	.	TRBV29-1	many	CSVHEEGVGTGELFF	TGCAGCGTTCATGAGGAGGGTGTGGGCACCGGGGAGCTGTTTTTT
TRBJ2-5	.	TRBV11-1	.	CASSLSIQETQYF	TGTGCCAGCAGCTTAAGCATCCAAGAGACCCAGTACTTC
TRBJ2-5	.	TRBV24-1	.	CATSDPHSETQYF	TGTGCCACCAGTGACCCCCATTCGGAGACCCAGTACTTC
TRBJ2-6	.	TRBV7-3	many	CASSMTQAGANVLTF	TGTGCCAGCAGCATGACACAAGCTGGGGCCAACGTCCTGACTTTC
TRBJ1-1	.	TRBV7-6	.	CASSAETNTEAFF	TGTGCCAGCAGTGCGGAGACCAACACTGAAGCTTTCTTT
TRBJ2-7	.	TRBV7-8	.	CASSLKQGTDEQYF	TGTGCCAGCAGCTTAAAACAGGGCACCGACGAGCAGTACTTC
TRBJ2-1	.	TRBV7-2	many	CASSLVSRHNEQFF	TGTGCCAGCAGCTTAGTCTCCAGACACAATGAGCAGTTCTTC
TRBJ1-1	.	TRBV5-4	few	CASSLRGSYTEAFF	TGTGCCAGCAGCTTACGGGGGAGCTACACTGAAGCTTTCTTT
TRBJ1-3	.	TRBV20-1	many	CSARDDRTGNTIYF	TGCAGTGCTAGAGACGACAGGACTGGAAACACCATATATTTT
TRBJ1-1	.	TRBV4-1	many	CASSPRAMNTEAFF	TGCGCCAGCAGCCCTCGGGCCATGAACACTGAAGCTTTCTTT
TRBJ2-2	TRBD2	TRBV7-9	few	CASSFGTINTGELFF	TGTGCCAGCAGCTTCGGGACTATCAACACCGGGGAGCTGTTTTTT
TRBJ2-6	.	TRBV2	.	CASSEQGAGANVLTF	TGTGCCAGCAGTGAACAGGGTGCTGGGGCCAACGTCCTGACTTTC
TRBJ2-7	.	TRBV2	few	CASRGDGPYEQYF	TGTGCCAGCAGGGGGGACGGACCCTACGAGCAGTACTTC
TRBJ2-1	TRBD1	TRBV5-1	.	CATTLTGNSYNEQFF	TGCGCCACCACTTTGACAGGGAACTCCTACAATGAGCAGTTCTTC
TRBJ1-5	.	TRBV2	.	CASSDLAAGVDNQPQHF	TGTGCCAGCAGTGATCTGGCTGCGGGGGTTGACAATCAGCCCCAGCATTTT
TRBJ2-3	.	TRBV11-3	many	CASSPGGSSDTQYF	TGTGCCAGCAGCCCAGGGGGGTCATCAGATACGCAGTATTTT
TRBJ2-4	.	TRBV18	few	CASSPQRTTLAKNIQYF	TGTGCCAGCTCACCCCAAAGGACTACCTTAGCCAAAAACATTCAGTACTTC
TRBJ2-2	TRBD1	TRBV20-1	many	CSAIRGQGAAGELFF	TGCAGTGCTATCAGGGGACAGGGGGCTGCCGGGGAGCTGTTTTTT
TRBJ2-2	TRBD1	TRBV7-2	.	CASRPTGATGELFF	TGTGCCAGCAGACCCACAGGGGCCACCGGGGAGCTGTTTTTT
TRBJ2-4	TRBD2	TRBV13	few	CASREAGGPENIQYF	TGTGCCAGCAGGGAAGCGGGGGGGCCCGAAAACATTCAGTACTTC
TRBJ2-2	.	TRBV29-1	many	CSVVTPGGIGELFF	TGCAGCGTCGTGACCCCCGGGGGAATCGGGGAGCTGTTTTTT
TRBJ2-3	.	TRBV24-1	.	CATSDPPIDTQYF	TGTGCCACCAGTGATCCGCCCATAGATACGCAGTATTTT
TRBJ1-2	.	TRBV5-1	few	CASSLADSYGYTF	TGCGCCAGCAGCTTGGCGGACAGTTATGGCTACACCTTC
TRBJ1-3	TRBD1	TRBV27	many	CASSLFRQGVIGNTIYF	TGTGCCAGCAGTTTATTCCGACAGGGGGTGATAGGAAACACCATATATTTT
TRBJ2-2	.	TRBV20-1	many	CSAPGADYLNTGELFF	TGCAGTGCTCCCGGGGCGGATTACTTGAACACCGGGGAGCTGTTTTTT
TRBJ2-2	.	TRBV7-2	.	CASSFLAWDTGELFF	TGTGCCAGCAGCTTTCTAGCATGGGACACCGGGGAGCTGTTTTTT
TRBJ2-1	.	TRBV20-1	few	CSARDPAGVIYNEQFF	TGCAGTGCTAGAGATCCCGCAGGAGTGATCTACAATGAGCAGTTCTTC
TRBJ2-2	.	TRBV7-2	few	CASSLDYGELFF	TGTGCCAGCAGCTTAGACTACGGGGAGCTGTTTTTT
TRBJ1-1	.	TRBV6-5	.	CASSSIMGVTEAFF	TGTGCCAGCAGTTCGATAATGGGGGTCACTGAAGCTTTCTTT
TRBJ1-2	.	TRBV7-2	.	CASSNGDYGYTF	TGTGCCAGCAGCAACGGCGATTATGGCTACACCTTC
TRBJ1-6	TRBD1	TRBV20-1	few	CSVPDRGDSPLHF	TGCAGTGTCCCGGACAGGGGTGATTCACCCCTCCACTTT
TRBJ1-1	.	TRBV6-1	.	CASSDLTPGNTEAFF	TGTGCCAGCAGTGACCTAACGCCGGGGAACACTGAAGCTTTCTTT
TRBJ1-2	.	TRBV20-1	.	CSASSLGAKGYGYTF	TGCAGTGCTAGCTCTCTGGGGGCGAAAGGTTATGGCTACACCTTC
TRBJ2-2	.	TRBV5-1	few	CASSGRNTGELFF	TGCGCCAGCTCTGGAAGGAACACCGGGGAGCTGTTTTTT
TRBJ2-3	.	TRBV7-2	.	CASSLGGSIDTQYF	TGTGCGAGCAGCTTGGGGGGCAGCATAGATACGCAGTATTTT
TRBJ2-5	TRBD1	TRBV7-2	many	CASSPGDRVQETQYF	TGTGCCAGCAGCCCAGGGGACAGGGTTCAAGAGACCCAGTACTTC
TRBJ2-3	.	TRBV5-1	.	CASSFLGGADTQYF	TGCGCCAGCAGCTTCCTAGGCGGGGCAGATACGCAGTATTTT
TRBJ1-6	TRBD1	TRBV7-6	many	CASSRMGQENSPLHF	TGTGCCAGCAGCCGTATGGGACAGGAGAATTCACCCCTCCACTTT